This T cell receptor (beta chain) was sequenced for a study of vaccination effects on CD4 cells after COVID-19. About the study: All study participants received two doses of BNT162b2 or mRNA-1273 vaccine.

The CDR3 is 13 amino acids. Germline V lookup: CDR1 SGHAT, CDR2 FQDESV (reference sequence). Between the trimmed V and J ends, which lost 5 bases and 4 bases, there was a span of 9 bases. Antigen-specific CD4+ T cells expanded by the ViraFEST assay with viral peptide pools were then sequenced. Following 10 days of culture, CD4+ T cells were isolated. Vaccine recipients had no previous SARS-CoV-2 infection; their nucleocapsid antibodies were negative. The culture medium for over 1.5 million PBMC per well included about 9.2 IU/ml IL-2 and 8.5 to 10 ug/ml peptides. Half the medium was swapped for IL-2 medium on days 3 and 7. The data were produced by immunoSEQ multiplex PCR, yet TCRdb's version contains in-frame clones alone and is incomplete. This table has 50,000 to 60,000 clones, roughly 70% appearing once. Study findings and constraints: After vaccination, at late timepoints, clones induced by infection and by vaccine contracted markedly.

Concerning this clone: Its specificity is unknown.

This sequence joins TRBV11-1 and TRBJ2-1, with D unclear. Here the sequenced sample was CD4+ T cells from PBMCs cultured with SARS-CoV-2 spike peptides, taken before COVID-19 vaccination. The sequence was collected from a human donor who received a COVID-19 vaccine. The CDR3 nucleotides are TGTGCCAGCAGCGATAGACTGTACAATGAGCAGTTCTTC. It specifies CASSDRLYNEQFF.